What follows are 26 T cell receptor beta chains derived from one specimen sequenced in a study of shared clonotypes between healthy human individuals. Repertoires were generated with immunoSEQ multiplex PCR, while TCRdb's copy carries only in-frame clones and drops some. This sample has about 2,500,000 clones, with more than 90% found just once. Sequenced input: naive CD4+ T cells sorted from blood. Regarding subset: CD45RA+ positively selected. The receptors shown here come from a man between 18 and 35 years old in good health.

The chain is built from TRBV2 and TRBJ2-3; D is possibly TRBD1 or TRBD2 (5 bases each). Deletions cut 6 bases from V and 5 bases from J, with 12 bases between. There are 13 residues in the CDR3. Looked up from germline, CDR1 is SNHLY and CDR2 is FYNNEI. CDR3 residues: CASRTRGGDTQYF. DNA of the CDR3: TGTGCCAGCAGGACCCGTGGGGGAGATACGCAGTATTTT.

The V call is TRBV6-1, the J call TRBJ1-6; D possibly corresponds to TRBD1 (5 bases). The CDR3 consists of 12 residues. Per germline, CDR1 MNHNS and CDR2 SASEGT. V gave up 6 bases and J gave up 10 bases, with 10 bases separating them. Here the CDR3 reads CASSLGDSPLHF. The CDR3 nucleotides read TGTGCCAGCAGCCTGGGGGACTCACCCCTCCACTTT.

V usage is TRBV7-8 and J usage is TRBJ1-5; 11 bases are shared with TRBD1. CDR1 and CDR2 from the germline V gene are SGHVS and FQNEAQ. J was trimmed by 6 bases and V by 3 bases; bases with no gene match: 10. The CDR3 runs 17 residues. The CDR3 DNA is TGTGCCAGCAGCTTGTCCGGGACAGGGGGATGGGGTCAGCCCCAGCATTTT. This encodes CASSLSGTGGWGQPQHF.

Comment on this clone: The sample contains more than one DNA sequence encoding this CDR3. The chain couples TRBV4-1 to TRBJ2-1; D is possibly TRBD1 (6 bases). Trimming removed 2 bases at V and 0 bases at J, with 11 bases between. This CDR3 spans 16 amino acids. Germline assignment: CDR1 MGHRA and CDR2 YSYEKL. The CDR3 sequence is CASSQLQGGSYNEQFF. CDR3 DNA sequence: TGCGCCAGCAGCCAACTCCAAGGGGGCTCCTACAATGAGCAGTTCTTC.

The CDR3 nucleotides read TGTGCCAGCACCCCTTTGTCTGGCCTCCAAGAGACCCAGTACTTC. Protein: CASTPLSGLQETQYF. The V and J genes are TRBV5-4 and TRBJ2-5; D is undetermined. The CDR3 is made up of 15 amino acids. Germline V CDR1 and CDR2: SGHNT, YYREEE (reference sequence). V lost 6 bases and J 1 base, leaving 16 bases between the germline ends.

The chain employs TRBV2 and TRBJ1-1, with 12 bases that match TRBD1. CDR1 and CDR2 from the germline V gene are SNHLY and FYNNEI. The CDR3 has 15 amino acids. V dropped 5 bases and J dropped 6; count of bases not matched to a gene: 7. CDR3 loop: CASSLGTGGSAEAFF. The CDR3 DNA reads as TGTGCCAGCAGTCTAGGGACAGGGGGCTCTGCTGAAGCTTTCTTT.

This clone appeared a few times. The chain carries TRBV27 and TRBJ1-1, with 7 bases matching TRBD1. The CDR3 length is 14 residues. In germline, CDR1 is MNHEY, CDR2 SMNVEV (reference sequence). V lost 5 bases to trimming and J lost 8 bases; unmatched junction nucleotides: 11. The CDR3 is CASSPNRGDPEAFF. In DNA, the CDR3 is TGTGCCAGCAGTCCGAACAGGGGCGATCCAGAAGCTTTCTTT.

The rearrangement links TRBV5-1 to TRBJ2-7; D is uncertain. The CDR3 length is 13 residues. Trimming cost V 0 bases and J 2 bases, with 6 bases left between them. Germline lookup yields CDR1 SGHRS and CDR2 YFSETQ. CDR3 protein: CASSLARPYEQYF. The CDR3 DNA sequence: TGCGCCAGCAGCTTGGCCCGTCCCTACGAGCAGTACTTC.

This clone was observed a handful of times. The rearrangement links TRBV13 to TRBJ2-5; tentative D call: TRBD2 (6 bases). Trimming cost V 8 bases and J 5 bases, with 15 bases left between them. The CDR3 covers 13 residues. CDR1 PRHDT and CDR2 FYEKMQ come from the germline V gene (reference sequence). CDR3 amino acids: CASRRASGETQYF. Written as DNA, the CDR3 is TGTGCCAGCCGGAGGGCCTCGGGGGAGACCCAGTACTTC.

V gene TRBV7-2 combines with J gene TRBJ2-1; TRBD2 matches at 11 bases. The ends lost 2 bases at V and 4 bases at J; junction bases unmatched: 4. The germline gives CDR1 SGHTA, CDR2 FQGNSA. The CDR3 consists of 16 residues. In nucleotides, the CDR3 is TGTGCCAGCAGCTTATACGGGACTAGCGGATACAATGAGCAGTTCTTC. Translating gives CASSLYGTSGYNEQFF.

The V and J genes are TRBV6-1 and TRBJ2-2; TRBD1 matches 9 bases. Germline V lookup: CDR1 MNHNS, CDR2 SASEGT. The V and J ends lost 1 base and 7 bases, in that order; junction bases with no gene match: 4. The CDR3 sequence is 15 residues long. This CDR3 reads CASSEEGTGFGELFF. In DNA, the CDR3 is TGTGCCAGCAGTGAAGAAGGGACAGGGTTCGGGGAGCTGTTTTTT.

This chain joins TRBV7-2 and TRBJ2-5; 12 bases map to TRBD2. The CDR3 spans 16 residues. Germline V lookup: CDR1 SGHTA, CDR2 FQGNSA. Trimming cost V 5 bases and J 5 bases; bases outside gene matches: 9. The CDR3 here is CASSLTSGRVGETQYF. The CDR3 coding sequence is TGTGCCAGCAGCCTGACTAGCGGGAGAGTCGGGGAGACCCAGTACTTC.

V is TRBV11-3 and J is TRBJ2-2, with a possible D match to TRBD1 (5 bases). Germline CDR1 reads SGHNT; CDR2 reads YENEEA. The CDR3 has 16 residues. Trimming removed 1 base at V and 4 bases at J, with 13 bases between. This chain's CDR3 is CASSLGQGDGTGELFF. The CDR3 DNA sequence: TGTGCCAGCAGCTTAGGGCAGGGTGATGGCACCGGGGAGCTGTTTTTT.

The rearrangement joins TRBV30 to TRBJ1-2; D is perhaps TRBD1 (6 bases). V was pared by 1 base and J by 4 bases, with 13 bases between. CDR1 GTSNPN and CDR2 SVGIG come from the germline V gene (reference sequence). The CDR3 contains 14 residues. The CDR3 protein is CAWSGQQQGYGYTF. The CDR3 nucleotides are TGTGCCTGGAGTGGACAGCAACAGGGCTATGGCTACACCTTC.

V usage is TRBV6-6 and J usage is TRBJ2-3, with unresolved D. The V end was cut by 5 bases, the J end by 0 bases, with 12 bases between. The CDR3 consists of 15 residues. In germline, CDR1 is MNHNY, CDR2 SVGAGI (reference sequence). The CDR3 spells CASSPGPRSTDTQYF. The CDR3 DNA sequence: TGTGCCAGCAGTCCCGGCCCCAGAAGCACAGATACGCAGTATTTT.

This rearrangement joins TRBV7-2 to TRBJ1-4, with D tentatively TRBD1 (6 bases). The length of the CDR3 is 15 residues. V was clipped by 5 bases and J by 9 bases, with 19 bases between them. CDR1 and CDR2 (germline): SGHTA, FQGNSA. CDR3 sequence: CASSGGQGRGQKLFF. Here the CDR3 DNA reads TGTGCCAGCAGCGGAGGGCAGGGGCGGGGACAAAAACTGTTTTTT.

The chain couples TRBV11-2 to TRBJ2-7, with TRBD2 as a possible D gene (7 bases). The CDR3 sequence is 14 residues long. Trimming removed 3 bases at V and 3 bases at J, with 12 bases between. Germline lookup yields CDR1 SGHAT and CDR2 FQNNGV. The CDR3 region is CASSFQRDNYEQYF. As DNA, the CDR3 is TGTGCCAGCAGCTTTCAGCGGGACAACTACGAGCAGTACTTC. Variable domain in full (rest from reference TRBV11-2 and TRBJ2-7): EAGVAQSPRYKIIEKRQSVAFWCNPISGHATLYWYQQILGQGPKLLIQFQNNGVVDDSQLPKDRFSAERLKGVDSTLKIQPAKLEDSAVYLCASSFQRDNYEQYFGPGTRLTVT.

This sequence joins TRBV11-3 and TRBJ2-3; unclear D gene. The germline V gene encodes CDR1 SGHNT and CDR2 YENEEA. V lost 5 bases and J lost 4, with 13 bases in between. The length of the CDR3 is 14 residues. CDR3 loop: CASSAGELADTQYF. The CDR3 coding sequence is TGTGCCAGCAGCGCCGGTGAGTTGGCAGATACGCAGTATTTT. The full variable domain, in which reference TRBV11-3 and TRBJ2-3 provide the parts outside the CDR3, is EAGVVQSPRYKIIEKKQPVAFWCNPISGHNTLYWYLQNLGQGPELLIRYENEEAVDDSQLPKDRFSAERLKGVDSTLKIQPAELGDSAVYLCASSAGELADTQYFGPGTRLTVL.

The chain combines TRBV4-3 with TRBJ2-7; 11 bases are a match to TRBD1. Germline values: CDR1 LGHNA, CDR2 YSLEER. After removal of 2 bases from V and 7 bases from J, the junction contained 7 bases not matched to a gene. This CDR3 is 15 amino acids long. CDR3 nucleotide sequence: TGCGCCAGCAGCCAATTGGGACAGGGGGTGGGAGAGCAGTACTTC. Translating gives CASSQLGQGVGEQYF.

The chain uses TRBV6-6 and TRBJ1-5; 7 nucleotides match TRBD1. The V gene end was trimmed by 4 bases and the J gene end by 6 bases; junction bases not matched to a gene: 6. Germline CDR1 MNHNY, CDR2 SVGAGI (reference sequence). This CDR3 comprises 14 residues. The CDR3 sequence: CASSLQGGGQPQHF. CDR3 sequence (DNA): TGTGCCAGCAGTTTGCAGGGGGGAGGTCAGCCCCAGCATTTT.

The gene calls are TRBV14 and TRBJ2-3; TRBD1 agrees at 8 bases. Germline V CDR1 and CDR2: SGHDN, FVKESK. Germline trimming cut 0 bases from V and 4 bases from J; bases unmatched to any gene: 3. The CDR3 totals 15 residues. The chain's CDR3 is CASSQEDRVADTQYF. The DNA for the CDR3 is TGTGCCAGCAGCCAAGAGGACAGGGTGGCAGATACGCAGTATTTT.

The chain joins TRBV2 to TRBJ1-2; TRBD1 aligns across 7 bases. The CDR3 length is 14 residues. J was trimmed by 6 bases and V by 7 bases; bases with no gene match: 11. Germline V gene sequence: CDR1 SNHLY, CDR2 FYNNEI. This chain's CDR3 is CASKGAEIVDGYTF. Here the CDR3 DNA reads TGTGCCAGCAAGGGGGCAGAGATCGTTGATGGCTACACCTTC.

The chain recombines TRBV27 with TRBJ1-2; possibly TRBD1 for D (5 bases). Trimming removed 3 bases from V and 7 bases from J, with 18 bases in between. Germline lookup yields CDR1 MNHEY and CDR2 SMNVEV (reference sequence). This CDR3 has 15 residues. The chain's CDR3 is CASSLAAGPAGGYTF. The DNA of the CDR3 is TGTGCCAGCAGTTTGGCGGCGGGACCCGCCGGTGGCTACACCTTC.

This chain links TRBV19 with TRBJ2-5, with 7 positions matching TRBD1. Near its end, the DNA agrees better with TRBJ2-7, so the J call may be wrong. The CDR3 extends over 15 amino acids. The V gene's germline CDR1 is LNHDA and CDR2 SQIVND (reference sequence). CDR3 amino acids: CASSRGQSSSYEQYF. CDR3 DNA sequence: TGTGCCAGTAGTAGGGGACAGTCAAGCTCCTACGAGCAGTACTTC.

The CDR3 here is CASSPLSGQTDSPLHF. The CDR3 region has the DNA TGTGCCAGCTCACCACTCTCTGGTCAGACCGATTCACCCCTCCACTTT. The chain combines TRBV18 with TRBJ1-6; D unclear. CDR3 length equals 16 residues. Germline CDR1 KGHSH, CDR2 LQKENI. Trimming cost V 1 base and J 8 bases, with 15 bases left between them.

The chain employs TRBV18 and TRBJ2-2, with 8 nucleotides matching TRBD2. Germline CDR1 and CDR2: KGHSH and LQKENI. The CDR3 loop spans 15 amino acids. V lost 4 bases, J lost 4 bases, and 5 bases stayed unmatched. This CDR3 reads CASSRSGAATGELFF. CDR3 coding DNA: TGTGCCAGCTCACGTAGCGGGGCGGCCACCGGGGAGCTGTTTTTT.